Listed here is a single T cell receptor (beta chain). Antigen specificity is unknown. All donors were healthy Caucasians. These data originate in a study of identical twins. TCRdb re-derived calls from the 5' RACE reads in MiXCR, one entry per CDR3 protein. Seen here are nearly 900,000 distinct CDR3 sequences, roughly 12% observed once, and the top ten hold around 1.6%. Study-level points and caveats: Whereas memory repertoires showed no such difference, abundant cord blood beta clonotypes carried fewer insertions.

The CDR3 length is 17 residues. Germline lookup yields CDR1 MGHRA and CDR2 YSYEKL. V was trimmed by 1 base and J by 0 bases, leaving 10 bases between them. This sample also belongs to another study, concerning yellow fever vaccine responses in identical twins. This second study notes: Twins reportedly appeared to share part of their vaccine T cell response while keeping part individual.

The rearrangement uses TRBV4-1 and TRBJ2-6; D is ambiguous. The TCR originated in a woman in her late teens or twenties in good health. Sequenced: PBMCs. The CDR3 DNA is TGCGCCAGCAGCCAAGCCCAAGATGTCTCTGGGGCCAACGTCCTGACTTTC. This translates into CASSQAQDVSGANVLTF.